This T cell receptor (beta chain) was documented in a study of T cell repertoires in cytomegalovirus infection. Each CDR3 protein is one row after TCRdb ran MiXCR on the reads. The sample lists about 530,000 distinct CDR3 sequences, 26% occurring once. V shed 2 bases and J shed 0 bases, with 18 bases lying between them. The CDR3 length is 18 residues. In germline, CDR1 is MNHEY, CDR2 SVGAGI. This chain uses TRBV6-5 with TRBJ2-3, with D maybe TRBD2 (5 bases). Material for sequencing was PBMCs. This clonotype was obtained from a human donor in good health (CMV status not recorded). Some clones in this sample may be carry-over from other donors' samples. The CDR3 region is CASSYRIGRVLSTDTQYF. CDR3 DNA: TGTGCCAGCAGTTACCGGATCGGGCGGGTACTTAGCACAGATACGCAGTATTTT.